This T cell receptor (beta chain) originates from a study of cytomegalovirus exposure and HLA in healthy donors (dated by TCRdb to about 2017). Regarding the complete study: An earlier analysis of roughly 610 of the donors reported 276 Gb of sequence data and around 120 million unique TCR beta sequences obtained from 150 million to 200 million T cells. Roughly 300 gigabases of sequencing data and some 85 million unique TCR sequences were included in an early release covering about 700 HLA-typed donors. Among the roughly 400 genotyped donors, around 79% belonged to the genetic ancestry cluster associated with self-reported Caucasian donors. The study aimed to test whether cataloging public T cell receptors could reveal signatures of past pathogen exposure. Using immunosequencing, the study profiled T cell repertoires from around 670 subjects and related those repertoires to cytomegalovirus serostatus. A separate validation cohort of approximately 130 different subjects was used in addition to the approximately 610-subject first cohort. The study combined high-throughput TCR immunosequencing, statistical association of individual TCRs with disease status, and machine learning to predict cytomegalovirus infection status. A later analysis re-analyzed previously published TCR beta repertoires from about 730 donors and added high-resolution HLA genotyping to study TCR occurrence patterns. Rather than using new phenotypic data, the later analysis identified candidate immune exposures from TCR beta sequences and from how often those sequences occurred across donors. In an earlier analysis of a few hundred of the donors, high-throughput TCR beta sequencing was used to judge whether each TCR beta V gene segment behaved as functional or pseudogenic. Donor age, sex, ethnicity and CMV serostatus were compiled alongside the repertoire data. Genome-wide SNP genotypes for about 55% of the 666 donors were used in a later genetic analysis, which treated that subset as a discovery cohort. All discovery cohort repertoires had been generated on a single sequencing platform. HLA typing covered class I and class II loci at four-digit resolution. Typing coverage varied by locus: about 629-630 donors for A, B, C, DRB1 and DQB1; roughly 560 for DQA1; 606 for DPA1; around 450 for DPB1. Four or five DR-DQ haplotypes were handled as single units for association and clustering, since linkage in the cohort was strong. Among around 400 genotyped donors of the cohort, an average of approximately 240,000 unique TCR beta nucleotide sequences was sequenced per donor, of which about 19% were non-productive.

Concerning this clone itself: Its cognate antigen has yet to be identified. Nothing much larger sits one base from this clone, and base qualities are not available.

Looking up the germline V gene yields CDR1 SGHRS and CDR2 YFSETQ. The CDR3 measures 14 amino acids from cysteine to phenylalanine. Only the CDR3 region is kept as DNA, spanning 42 bases read in frame from base 1. V is cut back by 4 bases and J by 2 bases, with 3 bases in the junction unmatched. The paper as a whole reports these results and caveats: A further reported finding was that TCR beta sequences accurately predicted the HLA-A and HLA-B alleles for most subjects in the first cohort. Immune exposure information for the cohort was limited to CMV serostatus. In this cohort, only TCR beta chains were sequenced, and detectable features were limited by the absence of alpha or paired-chain data. A cluster of highly shared sequence variants was judged likely to be a technical artifact of the sequencing pipeline. Because counts were too low, some 17 rarely observed V segments, including chromosome 9 orphons, were left out of the earlier analysis of about 500 of the donors. A few of the identified cytomegalovirus-associated TCR beta chains were confirmed in vitro to be specific for cytomegalovirus antigens. Some IMGT-functional V segments, including TRBV6-2 and TRBV6-3, could not be distinguished by the 87-base-pair reads and were therefore excluded. Linkage disequilibrium might explain the correlated functional status among segregating V segments, but an unknown experimental factor could not be excluded. It was suggested by the authors that the approach could potentially be generalized to other disease states and immunological phenotypes. Most CMV-associated TCR beta chains appeared to be HLA-restricted in a later analysis, and the HLA associations seemed to be driven largely by CMV exposure. Cytomegalovirus status was reported to be diagnosed by the classifier with high specificity and sensitivity in both the original and validation cohorts. In a later analysis, TCR association rates were found to vary across HLA loci, with the most associated TCRs seen for DRB1 alleles and the fewest for HLA-C alleles. Several of the top co-occurrence clusters appeared to be linked to parvovirus B19, influenza, CMV and Epstein-Barr virus, according to a later analysis. Because HLA typing was unavailable for some donors at each locus, only the typed subset was used in association tests. Most TCR sequences were observed very rarely across donors, whereas some public TCRs were present in many individuals. Sequencing depth was assumed to be roughly uniform across donors in the presence/absence analyses, though that assumption may not hold. In an earlier analysis of around 600 of the donors, most TCR beta V segments appeared in productive rearrangements about 90% or about 30% of the time, broadly matching IMGT annotations. A later analysis associated 15,000 to 20,000 TCR beta sequences with specific HLA alleles at a false discovery rate of 0.05. In a later analysis, HLA-associated TCR beta chains showed more clonal expansion and lower generation probabilities than non-associated chains that were equally common. Compared with the 666-donor mean, donors in an Asian-associated ancestry cluster had fewer N-insertions in productive TCRs, according to a later genetic analysis. When HLA alleles, especially DR and DQ, strongly co-occurred, attributing TCR associations to individual alleles was difficult. An association between a missense DCLRE1C variant and V-gene and J-gene trimming of TCR beta chains was found in a later genetic analysis and replicated in an independent cohort. A total of fewer than 200 TCR beta chains were listed by the study as associated with cytomegalovirus.

Libraries came from the immunoSEQ multiplex PCR assay. For the multiplex PCR, a mixture combining 60 forward primers for TCR Vbeta segments and 13 reverse primers for TCR Jbeta segments was used. The CDR3 region of rearranged TCR beta genes was amplified from genomic DNA by a multiplex PCR assay. Amplified TCR beta libraries were sequenced as 87-base-pair reads on the Illumina HiSeq System. Per the original workflow: A later analysis tallied around 82 million unique TCR beta chains across the roughly 610 repertoires, and 10 million to 11 million of those chains were shared by two or more donors. A nearest-neighbor algorithm error-corrected the raw reads and collapsed the reads into unique sequences, merging closely related sequences to remove PCR and sequencing errors. CDR3 sequences were aligned to IMGT reference sequences to assign V, D and J gene segments. For a sequence to be retained, at least a six-nucleotide match to both a V gene segment and a J gene segment was required. Rearrangements were classified as productive when the CDR3 lacked stop codons and remained in frame with V and J, and all other rearrangements were classified as non-productive. CDR3 was defined according to IMGT convention as the region running from the second conserved V-encoded cysteine to the conserved J-encoded phenylalanine. The earlier analysis of roughly 590 of the donors excluded any sequence lacking an unambiguous match to a single V gene segment. An earlier analysis of about 600 of the donors called V segments functional above 56.7% productive rearrangements and segregating when the between-donor standard deviation exceeded 5%. A statistical classification framework was built to diagnose cytomegalovirus status from the catalog of TCR beta chain sequences. In a later analysis, V and J genes were assigned by comparing TCR nucleotide sequences against IMGT/GENE-DB human TR gene sequences. Using the TCRdist pipeline, a later analysis assigned CDR3 sequences along with most-parsimonious VDJ recombination scenarios. A later analysis defined each TCR beta chain by its CDR3 amino acid sequence plus V-gene family, and excluded reads lacking a unique V-gene family. As a way to deal with suspected cross-contamination and a sequencing artifact, a later analysis dropped approximately 570 nucleotide sequences that were highly shared and had low generation probability. A later analysis calculated a clonal expansion index for each public chain from normalized within-repertoire ranks of inferred template counts. Generation probabilities in a later analysis came from a VDJ recombination model fitted to out-of-frame rearrangements, and those results were checked against IGoR. A later analysis scored TCR-TCR, TCR-HLA and TCR-CMV co-occurrence with hypergeometric tests, applying a repertoire-size bias correction to TCR pairs. To estimate false discovery rates, a later analysis permuted the HLA or CMV assignments 20 times. In a later analysis, co-occurring TCRs were grouped with DBSCAN, and TCRdist sequence similarity was added when clustering was performed within HLA-allele-positive subsets. Co-occurrence clustering excluded repertoires with fewer than 30,000 or more than 120,000 public chains, plus five with anomalous nucleotide sharing. TCRdb carries this immuneACCESS record with in-frame sequences only. Its versions omit some clonotypes, under half of them owing to an unresolved V gene in the studies checked, with the rest unexplained. V, J and clone size derive from that table, while D and trimming were established from the DNA sequence. The sample table records 150,000 to 180,000 clones; roughly 82% of these occur just once. Of the sample, under 7.5% falls within the top ten clones.

The cohort consisted of 670 or so healthy bone marrow donors. At the time of sampling, all cohort members were nominally healthy, though unrecorded immune exposures were likely present. The donor tested CMV seropositive and was one of the 289 seropositive cohort members. A peripheral blood sample was collected from each donor, and TCR beta sequencing was performed on peripheral blood mononuclear cells. Genomic DNA was extracted from the blood cell samples with the Qiagen DNeasy Blood Extraction Kit. The specimen sequenced was PBMCs. The receptor chain draws on TRBV5-1 and TRBJ1-2, with TRBD1 matching 9 junction bases. This receptor was identified in a woman aged 45 to 65 in good health and CMV-seropositive. The CDR3 amino acid sequence is: CASSRGQGNYGYTF. The DNA reads TGCGCCAGCAGCAGAGGACAGGGGAACTATGGCTACACCTTC.